Listed below are T cell receptor beta chains from one sample, sequenced in a study of cytomegalovirus exposure and HLA in healthy donors. Measured with immunoSEQ multiplex PCR; TCRdb has only the in-frame clones, and not every one. This table has more than 85,000 clones, approximately 80% appearing once. Material: PBMCs. The receptors derive from a female donor in good health and CMV-seronegative. CDR3s include the opening cysteine and the closing phenylalanine or tryptophan. A D gene is named only where the DNA matches it firmly. The size of a clone is reported for some rows only, either as once, few or many, or as a class for expanded clones.

d_call: TRBD1; j_call: TRBJ2-7; clone_size: NA; v_call: TRBV28; cdr3_nt: TGTGCCAGCAGTTTAGGGACAGGGGTGGGGGAGCAGTACTTC; cdr3_aa: CASSLGTGVGEQYF
d_call: TRBD1; j_call: TRBJ1-4; clone_size: once; v_call: TRBV9; cdr3_nt: TGTGCCAGCAGCGCCCGACAGGGCCTTAATGAAAAACTGTTTTTT; cdr3_aa: CASSARQGLNEKLFF
d_call: NA; j_call: TRBJ1-2; clone_size: NA; v_call: TRBV7-8; cdr3_nt: TGTGCCAGCAGCCAGGGCCTCTGGCGTGGCTACACCTTC; cdr3_aa: CASSQGLWRGYTF
d_call: TRBD2; j_call: TRBJ2-5; clone_size: NA; v_call: TRBV7-3; cdr3_nt: TGTGCCAGCAGCGTCGGGACTAGCGGGAGGCAGCAAGAGACCCAGTACTTC; cdr3_aa: CASSVGTSGRQQETQYF
d_call: TRBD1; j_call: TRBJ2-3; clone_size: NA; v_call: TRBV9; cdr3_nt: TGTGCCAGCAGCGTAGACCCCTTGACAGGGGGCTTCGCAGATACGCAGTATTTT; cdr3_aa: CASSVDPLTGGFADTQYF
d_call: TRBD1; j_call: TRBJ2-3; clone_size: once; v_call: TRBV9; cdr3_nt: TGTGCCAGCAGCGTAGTAGCAGGGGGCGATACGCAGTATTTT; cdr3_aa: CASSVVAGGDTQYF
d_call: NA; j_call: TRBJ2-4; clone_size: few; v_call: TRBV7-2; cdr3_nt: TGTGCCAGCAGCCCCGGGTCGAGAGTATTCCAAAACATTCAGTACTTC; cdr3_aa: CASSPGSRVFQNIQYF
d_call: TRBD2; j_call: TRBJ2-7; clone_size: once; v_call: TRBV6-5; cdr3_nt: TGTGCCAGCAGTTACCATACTAGCGACTACGAGCAGTACTTC; cdr3_aa: CASSYHTSDYEQYF
d_call: NA; j_call: TRBJ1-6; clone_size: few; v_call: TRBV6-6; cdr3_nt: TGTGCCAGCAGTTACTCCCTTAGAGGGTCACCCCTCCACTTT; cdr3_aa: CASSYSLRGSPLHF
d_call: NA; j_call: TRBJ2-1; clone_size: NA; v_call: TRBV7-9; cdr3_nt: TGTGCCAGCAGCTTAGAAGGAGGGTACAATGAGCAGTTCTTC; cdr3_aa: CASSLEGGYNEQFF
d_call: NA; j_call: TRBJ2-7; clone_size: few; v_call: TRBV15; cdr3_nt: TGTGCCACCAGCTTCAGGCAGGGTGGATCGGAAGAGCAGTACTTC; cdr3_aa: CATSFRQGGSEEQYF
d_call: TRBD1; j_call: TRBJ1-3; clone_size: NA; v_call: TRBV5-1; cdr3_nt: TGCGCCAGCAGCTTGGATACAGGGGGCTTGGGGAACACCATATATTTT; cdr3_aa: CASSLDTGGLGNTIYF
d_call: TRBD1; j_call: TRBJ2-7; clone_size: NA; v_call: TRBV5-1; cdr3_nt: TGCGCCAGCAGCTGGACAGGGTTTAGACACGAGCAGTACTTC; cdr3_aa: CASSWTGFRHEQYF
d_call: NA; j_call: TRBJ2-7; clone_size: NA; v_call: TRBV30; cdr3_nt: TGTGCCTGGAGTACACAGGGGACTGGATGTTACTTC; cdr3_aa: CAWSTQGTGCYF
d_call: NA; j_call: TRBJ2-3; clone_size: NA; v_call: TRBV5-1; cdr3_nt: TGCGCCAGCAGCTTGGCCGGGGGTGGGAAGGGGCTGGATACGCAGTATTTT; cdr3_aa: CASSLAGGGKGLDTQYF
d_call: NA; j_call: TRBJ1-5; clone_size: NA; v_call: TRBV6-1; cdr3_nt: TGTGCCAGCAACGAGGACGGGAGGGTAGGGCCCCAGCATTTT; cdr3_aa: CASNEDGRVGPQHF
d_call: TRBD1; j_call: TRBJ1-2; clone_size: NA; v_call: TRBV19; cdr3_nt: TGTGCCAGTAGTGTAACGGACAGGGAACATGGTGGCTACACCTTC; cdr3_aa: CASSVTDREHGGYTF
d_call: TRBD2; j_call: TRBJ2-1; clone_size: NA; v_call: TRBV7-2; cdr3_nt: TGTGCCAGCAGCTCGACTAGCGAGGGTGAGCAGTTCTTC; cdr3_aa: CASSSTSEGEQFF
d_call: NA; j_call: TRBJ1-2; clone_size: NA; v_call: TRBV7-8; cdr3_nt: TGTGCCAGCAGCTATTCGGGTGTTGGCTATGGCTACACCTTC; cdr3_aa: CASSYSGVGYGYTF
d_call: NA; j_call: TRBJ1-3; clone_size: NA; v_call: TRBV21-1; cdr3_nt: TGTGCCAGCAGCAAACTCCCGGGTCACTCTGGAAACACCATATATTTT; cdr3_aa: CASSKLPGHSGNTIYF
d_call: NA; j_call: TRBJ2-3; clone_size: NA; v_call: TRBV2; cdr3_nt: TGTGCCAGCAGTAGTTCTGGGGCTAGCACAGATACGCAGTATTTT; cdr3_aa: CASSSSGASTDTQYF
d_call: NA; j_call: TRBJ2-5; clone_size: NA; v_call: TRBV5-1; cdr3_nt: TGCGCCAGCAGCTTGGGATCTCAGGGGTCCAGAGAGACCCAGTACTTC; cdr3_aa: CASSLGSQGSRETQYF
d_call: NA; j_call: TRBJ1-5; clone_size: NA; v_call: TRBV4-2; cdr3_nt: TGTGCCAGCAGCTCTCCGACAGAGAATCAGCCCCAGCATTTT; cdr3_aa: CASSSPTENQPQHF
d_call: NA; j_call: TRBJ2-2; clone_size: few; v_call: TRBV11-1; cdr3_nt: TGTGCCAGCAGCCTGAACGACAGGACCGGGGAGCTGTTTTTT; cdr3_aa: CASSLNDRTGELFF
d_call: NA; j_call: TRBJ1-1; clone_size: NA; v_call: TRBV5-6; cdr3_nt: TGTGCCAGCAGCTTGACGACATTCACTGAAGCTTTCTTT; cdr3_aa: CASSLTTFTEAFF
d_call: TRBD2; j_call: TRBJ2-3; clone_size: NA; v_call: TRBV4-2; cdr3_nt: TGTGCCAGCAGCCAAGACCTAGCGGGGGGGCCCCGCACAGATACGCAGTATTTT; cdr3_aa: CASSQDLAGGPRTDTQYF
d_call: TRBD1; j_call: TRBJ1-2; clone_size: few; v_call: TRBV30; cdr3_nt: TGTGCCTGGAGCACGAGGACAGGAATCGCCTATGGCTACACCTTC; cdr3_aa: CAWSTRTGIAYGYTF
d_call: TRBD1; j_call: TRBJ1-2; clone_size: NA; v_call: TRBV28; cdr3_nt: TGTGCCAGCACCGCAACCCCGGGACAGGCTAGTGGCTACACCTTC; cdr3_aa: CASTATPGQASGYTF
d_call: TRBD2; j_call: TRBJ2-1; clone_size: few; v_call: TRBV19; cdr3_nt: TGTGCCAGTAGTATAGATAGGGGACTAGCGGGAGGCTACAATGAGCAGTTCTTC; cdr3_aa: CASSIDRGLAGGYNEQFF
d_call: TRBD1; j_call: TRBJ2-3; clone_size: NA; v_call: TRBV5-1; cdr3_nt: TGCGCCAGCATCCCCGGACAGGGGGTTGTAGATACGCAGTATTTT; cdr3_aa: CASIPGQGVVDTQYF
d_call: NA; j_call: TRBJ1-6; clone_size: NA; v_call: TRBV5-8; cdr3_nt: TGTGCCAGCAGCTTGGAGCAGGGAAATTCACCCCTCCACTTT; cdr3_aa: CASSLEQGNSPLHF
d_call: TRBD1; j_call: TRBJ1-5; clone_size: NA; v_call: TRBV27; cdr3_nt: TGTGCCAGCACACGGACAGGGGGCTCTCAGCCCCAGCATTTT; cdr3_aa: CASTRTGGSQPQHF
d_call: TRBD1; j_call: TRBJ2-7; clone_size: NA; v_call: TRBV28; cdr3_nt: TGTGCCAGCCTTGGTACAGGGGGAGGAAACGAGCAGTACTTC; cdr3_aa: CASLGTGGGNEQYF
d_call: TRBD2; j_call: TRBJ2-7; clone_size: NA; v_call: TRBV2; cdr3_nt: TGTGCCAGCATGGATAGCGGGGGGGAGGTCTACGAGCAGTACTTC; cdr3_aa: CASMDSGGEVYEQYF
d_call: TRBD1; j_call: TRBJ2-2; clone_size: NA; v_call: TRBV19; cdr3_nt: TGCGCCAGTACCGGGACAGCTTATACCGGGGAGCTGTTTTTT; cdr3_aa: CASTGTAYTGELFF
d_call: TRBD1; j_call: TRBJ1-2; clone_size: NA; v_call: TRBV5-1; cdr3_nt: TGCGCCAGCAGCCCCTGGACAGGGGGTAATGTCTACACCTTC; cdr3_aa: CASSPWTGGNVYTF
d_call: NA; j_call: TRBJ1-5; clone_size: NA; v_call: TRBV18; cdr3_nt: TGTGCCAGCTCACCTGGGGCTGGCGCCAATCAGCCCCAGCATTTT; cdr3_aa: CASSPGAGANQPQHF
d_call: TRBD1; j_call: TRBJ2-3; clone_size: NA; v_call: TRBV5-8; cdr3_nt: TGTGCCAGCAGCCCCGGGACAGGGATAATCGCGCAGTATTTT; cdr3_aa: CASSPGTGIIAQYF
d_call: TRBD2; j_call: TRBJ2-1; clone_size: NA; v_call: TRBV11-3; cdr3_nt: TGTGCCAGCAGCCCCACCCCGGGACTAGGACTCCCCAATGAGCAGTTCTTC; cdr3_aa: CASSPTPGLGLPNEQFF
d_call: TRBD2; j_call: TRBJ2-1; clone_size: few; v_call: TRBV2; cdr3_nt: TGTGCCAGCAGTCCGAGCGGGAGGGCCTACACGTTCTTC; cdr3_aa: CASSPSGRAYTFF
d_call: TRBD1; j_call: TRBJ1-5; clone_size: few; v_call: TRBV5-4; cdr3_nt: TGTGCCAGCAGCGTCTACGGGACAGTTCAGCCCCAGCATTTT; cdr3_aa: CASSVYGTVQPQHF
d_call: TRBD1; j_call: TRBJ1-2; clone_size: NA; v_call: TRBV19; cdr3_nt: TGTGCCAGTAGTATACTCGGGACAGGGGGCGGCTACACCTTC; cdr3_aa: CASSILGTGGGYTF
d_call: NA; j_call: TRBJ2-6; clone_size: NA; v_call: TRBV19; cdr3_nt: TGTGCCAGTAGTATCCTCAGGGGGGCGGATTCTGGGGCCAACGTCCTGACTTTC; cdr3_aa: CASSILRGADSGANVLTF
d_call: TRBD1; j_call: TRBJ2-2; clone_size: NA; v_call: TRBV5-1; cdr3_nt: TGCGCCAGCCTCAGGACAGGGGACTACACCGGGGAGCTGTTTTTT; cdr3_aa: CASLRTGDYTGELFF
d_call: TRBD1; j_call: TRBJ2-7; clone_size: NA; v_call: TRBV19; cdr3_nt: TGTGCCAGTAGTATAGATTCGACAGGGAAAGCCTACGAGCAGTACTTC; cdr3_aa: CASSIDSTGKAYEQYF
d_call: TRBD1; j_call: TRBJ1-1; clone_size: few; v_call: TRBV6-5; cdr3_nt: TGTGCCAGCAGTTCCCAGGGACAGTCGGGGACTGAAGCTTTCTTT; cdr3_aa: CASSSQGQSGTEAFF
d_call: NA; j_call: TRBJ1-6; clone_size: NA; v_call: TRBV18; cdr3_nt: TGTGCCAGCTCACCGGGACCTGGGGGGAGCTCCTATAATTCACCCCTCCACTTT; cdr3_aa: CASSPGPGGSSYNSPLHF
d_call: TRBD2; j_call: TRBJ2-3; clone_size: NA; v_call: TRBV27; cdr3_nt: TGTGCCAGCAAGATCTCTAGCGGGAGGAGCACAGATACGCAGTATTTT; cdr3_aa: CASKISSGRSTDTQYF
d_call: NA; j_call: TRBJ2-3; clone_size: few; v_call: TRBV7-6; cdr3_nt: TGTGCCAGCAGCCCGAACCCGACAGGCTTCACAGATACGCAGTATTTT; cdr3_aa: CASSPNPTGFTDTQYF